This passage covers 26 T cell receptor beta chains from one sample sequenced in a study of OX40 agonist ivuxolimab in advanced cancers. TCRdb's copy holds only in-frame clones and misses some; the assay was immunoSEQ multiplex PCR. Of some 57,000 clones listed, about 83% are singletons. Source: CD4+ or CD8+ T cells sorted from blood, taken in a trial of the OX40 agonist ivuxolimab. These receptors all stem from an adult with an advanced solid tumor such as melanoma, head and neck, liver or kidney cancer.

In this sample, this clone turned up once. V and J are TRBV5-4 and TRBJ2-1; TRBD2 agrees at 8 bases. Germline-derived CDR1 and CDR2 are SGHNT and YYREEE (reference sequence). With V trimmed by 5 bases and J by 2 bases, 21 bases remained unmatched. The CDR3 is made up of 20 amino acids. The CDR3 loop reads CASRYLLFGLAQNTYNEQFF. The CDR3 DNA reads TGTGCCAGCAGATACCTCCTTTTTGGACTAGCACAAAACACCTACAATGAGCAGTTCTTC.

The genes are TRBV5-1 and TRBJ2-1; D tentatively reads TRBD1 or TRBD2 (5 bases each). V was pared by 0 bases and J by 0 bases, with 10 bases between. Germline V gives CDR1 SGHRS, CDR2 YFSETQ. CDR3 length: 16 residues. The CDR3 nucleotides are TGCGCCAGCAGCTTGGGGGACGTAAGCTCCTACAATGAGCAGTTCTTC. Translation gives CASSLGDVSSYNEQFF.

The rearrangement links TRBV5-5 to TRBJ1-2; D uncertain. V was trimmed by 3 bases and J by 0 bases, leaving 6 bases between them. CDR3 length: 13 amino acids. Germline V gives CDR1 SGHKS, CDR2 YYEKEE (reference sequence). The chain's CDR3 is CASSSRANYGYTF. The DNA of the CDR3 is TGTGCCAGCAGCTCCAGAGCTAACTATGGCTACACCTTC. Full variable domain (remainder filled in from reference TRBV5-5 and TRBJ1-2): DAGVTQSPTHLIKTRGQQVTLRCSPISGHKSVSWYQQVLGQGPQFIFQYYEKEERGRGNFPDRFSARQFPNYSSELNVNALLLGDSALYLCASSSRANYGYTFGSGTRLTVV.

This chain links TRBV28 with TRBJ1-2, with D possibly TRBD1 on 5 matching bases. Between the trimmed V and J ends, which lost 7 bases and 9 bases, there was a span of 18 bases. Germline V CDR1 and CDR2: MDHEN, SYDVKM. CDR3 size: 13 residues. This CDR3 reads CASTTVGVQRYTF. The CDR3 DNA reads TGTGCCAGCACCACGGTGGGGGTTCAGCGCTACACCTTC.

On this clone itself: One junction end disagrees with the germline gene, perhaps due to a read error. The CDR3 reads CASSLRHEQCF. For the CDR3, the DNA is TGTGCCAGCAGTTTGAGACACGAGCAGTGCTTC. This chain links TRBV28 with TRBJ2-7; D remains ambiguous. The germline gives CDR1 MDHEN, CDR2 SYDVKM. This CDR3 is built from 11 residues.

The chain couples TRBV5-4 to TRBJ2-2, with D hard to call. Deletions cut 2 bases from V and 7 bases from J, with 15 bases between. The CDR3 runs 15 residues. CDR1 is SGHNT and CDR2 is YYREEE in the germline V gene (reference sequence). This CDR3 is CASSLKSRADGELFF. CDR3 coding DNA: TGTGCCAGCAGCTTAAAATCTCGGGCAGACGGGGAGCTGTTTTTT.

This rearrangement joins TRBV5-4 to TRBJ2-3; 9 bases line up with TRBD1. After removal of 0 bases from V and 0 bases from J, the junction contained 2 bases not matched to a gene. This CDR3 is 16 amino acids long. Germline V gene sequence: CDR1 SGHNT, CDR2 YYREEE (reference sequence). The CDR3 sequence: CASSLGTGASTDTQYF. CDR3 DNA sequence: TGTGCCAGCAGCTTGGGGACAGGGGCTAGCACAGATACGCAGTATTTT.

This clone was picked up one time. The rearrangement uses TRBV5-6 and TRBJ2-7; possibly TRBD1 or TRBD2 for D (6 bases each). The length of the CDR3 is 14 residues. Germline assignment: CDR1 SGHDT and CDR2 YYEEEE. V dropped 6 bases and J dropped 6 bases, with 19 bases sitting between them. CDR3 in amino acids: CASTWGASSIEQYF. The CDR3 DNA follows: TGTGCCAGCACCTGGGGGGCAAGCTCGATCGAGCAGTACTTC.

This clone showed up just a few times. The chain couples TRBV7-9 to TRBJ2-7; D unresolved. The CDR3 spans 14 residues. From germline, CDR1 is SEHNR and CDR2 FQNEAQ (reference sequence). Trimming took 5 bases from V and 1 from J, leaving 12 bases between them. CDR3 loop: CASSGRTASYEQYF. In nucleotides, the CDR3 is TGTGCCAGCAGCGGAAGGACGGCTTCCTACGAGCAGTACTTC.

As DNA, the CDR3 is TGTGCCAGCACCAAGGGGGCAGGGCATAGCAATCAGCCCCAGCATTTT. Its translation: CASTKGAGHSNQPQHF. The gene calls are TRBV21-1 and TRBJ1-5; the DNA was not used to check the table's D call, TRBD1. TRBV21-1 is listed as a pseudogene. CDR3 length: 16 amino acids.

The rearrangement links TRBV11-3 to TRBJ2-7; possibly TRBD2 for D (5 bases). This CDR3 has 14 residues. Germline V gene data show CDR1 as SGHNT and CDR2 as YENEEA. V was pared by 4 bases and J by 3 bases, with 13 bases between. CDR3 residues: CASSSSGNNYEQYF. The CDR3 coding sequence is TGTGCCAGCAGCTCATCCGGGAACAACTACGAGCAGTACTTC.

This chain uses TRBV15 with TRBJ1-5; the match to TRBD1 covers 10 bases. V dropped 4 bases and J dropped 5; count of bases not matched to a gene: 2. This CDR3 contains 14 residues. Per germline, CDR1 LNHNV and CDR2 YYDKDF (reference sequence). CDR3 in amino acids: CATSTDRGYQPQHF. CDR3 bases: TGTGCCACCAGCACGGACAGGGGGTATCAGCCCCAGCATTTT.

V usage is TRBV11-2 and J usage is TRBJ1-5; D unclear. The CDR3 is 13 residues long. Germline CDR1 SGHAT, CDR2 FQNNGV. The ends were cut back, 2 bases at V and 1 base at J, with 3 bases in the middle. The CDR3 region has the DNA TGTGCCAGCAGCTTACAGAGCAATCAGCCCCAGCATTTT. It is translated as CASSLQSNQPQHF.

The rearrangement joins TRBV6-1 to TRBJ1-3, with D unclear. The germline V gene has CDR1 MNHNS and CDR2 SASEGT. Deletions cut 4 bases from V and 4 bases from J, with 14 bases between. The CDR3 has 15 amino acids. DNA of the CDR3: TGTGCCAGCAGTGCCGGTGGGCTCGGAGGAAACACCATATATTTT. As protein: CASSAGGLGGNTIYF.

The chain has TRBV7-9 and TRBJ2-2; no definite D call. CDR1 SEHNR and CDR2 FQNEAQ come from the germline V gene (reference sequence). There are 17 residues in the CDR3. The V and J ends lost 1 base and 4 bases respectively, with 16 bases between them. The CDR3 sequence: CASSLVLVGKPTGELFF. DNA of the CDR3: TGTGCCAGCAGCTTAGTTTTGGTCGGAAAACCCACCGGGGAGCTGTTTTTT.

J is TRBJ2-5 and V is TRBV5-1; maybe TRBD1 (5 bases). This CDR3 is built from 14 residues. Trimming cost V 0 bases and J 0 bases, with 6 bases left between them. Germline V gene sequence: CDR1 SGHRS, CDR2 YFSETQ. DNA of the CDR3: TGCGCCAGCAGCTTGGCAGGGAACCAAGAGACCCAGTACTTC. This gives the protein CASSLAGNQETQYF.

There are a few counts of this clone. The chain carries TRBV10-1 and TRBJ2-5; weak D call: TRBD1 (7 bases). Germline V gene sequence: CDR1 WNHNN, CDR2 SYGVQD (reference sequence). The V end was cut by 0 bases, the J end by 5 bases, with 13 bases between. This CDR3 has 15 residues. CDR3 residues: CASSESQGGAETQYF. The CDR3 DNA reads TGCGCCAGCAGTGAGTCCCAGGGGGGTGCGGAGACCCAGTACTTC.

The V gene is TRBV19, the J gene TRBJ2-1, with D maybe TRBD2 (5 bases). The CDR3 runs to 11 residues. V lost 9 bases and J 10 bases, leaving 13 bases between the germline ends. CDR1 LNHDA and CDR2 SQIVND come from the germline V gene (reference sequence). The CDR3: CASSWRREQFF. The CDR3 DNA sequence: TGTGCCAGCTCTTGGAGGAGGGAGCAGTTCTTC.

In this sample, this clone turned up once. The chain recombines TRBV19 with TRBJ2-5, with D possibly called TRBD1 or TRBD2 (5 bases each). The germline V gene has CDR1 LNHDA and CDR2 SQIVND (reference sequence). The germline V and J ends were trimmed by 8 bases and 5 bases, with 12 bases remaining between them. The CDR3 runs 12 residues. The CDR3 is CASSLWGETQYF. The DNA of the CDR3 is TGTGCCAGTTCCCTCTGGGGGGAGACCCAGTACTTC.

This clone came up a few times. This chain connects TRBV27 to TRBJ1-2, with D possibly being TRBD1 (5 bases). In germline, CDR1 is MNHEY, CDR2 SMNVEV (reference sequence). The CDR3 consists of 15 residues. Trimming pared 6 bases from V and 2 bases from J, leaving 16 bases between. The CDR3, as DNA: TGTGCCAGCAGGTCACCTGGTGGGGGGAACTATGGCTACACCTTC. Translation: CASRSPGGGNYGYTF.

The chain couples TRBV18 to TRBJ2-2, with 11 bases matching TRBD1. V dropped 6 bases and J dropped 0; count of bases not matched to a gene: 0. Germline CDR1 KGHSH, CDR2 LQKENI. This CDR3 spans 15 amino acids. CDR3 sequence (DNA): TGTGCCAGCTCGGACAGGGGGCCGAACACCGGGGAGCTGTTTTTT. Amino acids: CASSDRGPNTGELFF.

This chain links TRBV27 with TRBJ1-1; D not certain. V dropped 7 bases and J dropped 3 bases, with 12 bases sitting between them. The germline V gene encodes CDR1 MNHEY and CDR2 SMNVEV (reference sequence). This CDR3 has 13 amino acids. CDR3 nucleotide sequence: TGTGCCAGCATACGCCTCGGGGACACTGAAGCTTTCTTT. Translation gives CASIRLGDTEAFF.

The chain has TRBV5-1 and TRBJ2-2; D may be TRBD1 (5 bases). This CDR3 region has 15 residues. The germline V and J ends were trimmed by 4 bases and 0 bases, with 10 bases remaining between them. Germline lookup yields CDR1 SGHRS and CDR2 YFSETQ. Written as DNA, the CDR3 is TGCGCCAGCAGCCCGACAGCCACGAACACCGGGGAGCTGTTTTTT. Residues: CASSPTATNTGELFF. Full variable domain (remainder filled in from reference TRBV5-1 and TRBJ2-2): KAGVTQTPRYLIKTRGQQVTLSCSPISGHRSVSWYQQTPGQGLQFLFEYFSETQRNKGNFPGRFSGRQFSNSRSEMNVSTLELGDSALYLCASSPTATNTGELFFGEGSRLTVL.

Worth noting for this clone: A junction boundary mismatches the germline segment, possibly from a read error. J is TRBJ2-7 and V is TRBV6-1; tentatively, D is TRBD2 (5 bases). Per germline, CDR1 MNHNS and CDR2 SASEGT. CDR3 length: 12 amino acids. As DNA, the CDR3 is TGTGCCAGCAGTGAAGCTTCCCCCCTGCGGGACTTC. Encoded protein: CASSEASPLRDF.

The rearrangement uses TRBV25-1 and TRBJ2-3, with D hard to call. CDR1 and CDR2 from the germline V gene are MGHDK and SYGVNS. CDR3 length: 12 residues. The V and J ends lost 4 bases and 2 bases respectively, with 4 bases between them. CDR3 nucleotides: TGTGCCAGCAGTGCCTCCACAGATACGCAGTATTTT. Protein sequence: CASSASTDTQYF. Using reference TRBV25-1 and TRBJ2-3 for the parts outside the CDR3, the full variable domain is EADIYQTPRYLVIGTGKKITLECSQTMGHDKMYWYQQDPGMELHLIHYSYGVNSTEKGDLSSESTVSRIRTEHFPLTLESARPSHTSQYLCASSASTDTQYFGPGTRLTVL.

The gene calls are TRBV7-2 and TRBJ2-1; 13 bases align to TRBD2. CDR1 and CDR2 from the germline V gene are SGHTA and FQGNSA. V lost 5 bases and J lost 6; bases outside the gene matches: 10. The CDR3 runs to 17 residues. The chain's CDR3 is CASSLRTSGSLFNEQFF. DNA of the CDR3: TGTGCCAGCAGCCTCCGGACTAGCGGGAGCCTCTTCAATGAGCAGTTCTTC.